This T cell receptor (beta chain) comes out of a study of CD8+ T cells in alopecia areata (dated by TCRdb to about 2018). Regarding the study in general: Treated patients were enrolled in an open-label pilot trial of oral tofacitinib at 5 to 10 mg twice daily for moderate-to-severe alopecia areata. In treated patients, disease severity was measured using the SALT score, which gives the percentage of scalp surface area affected. Scalp clonality was compared among normal scalp (n=4), patchy alopecia areata scalp (n=8), and alopecia totalis/universalis scalp (n=8). Patients on tofacitinib were biopsied at baseline and after 4 and 24 weeks of treatment, and several of the patients also had a later scalp biopsy. Patients received tofacitinib for 6 to 18 months and were then followed off drug for 6 months to check for delayed response and recurrence. The RNA source kit depended on sample type: the PAXgene miRNA kit for fixed scalp, the miRNeasy kit for PBMCs, and the RNeasy kit for mouse skin. Amplification of TCRbeta CDR3 regions was done by immunoSEQ multiplex PCR using 35 Vbeta forward primers and 13 Jbeta reverse primers. In both human patients and the C3H/HeJ mouse model, the study applied high-throughput TCRbeta sequencing to look at T cell clonal expansion in alopecia areata. Human TCRbeta sequencing covered scalp tissue and sorted CD4+ and CD8+ peripheral blood T cells from patchy and totalis/universalis alopecia areata patients and healthy controls. The paper's findings and limits, for the study overall: Scalp clonality and the number of expanded CD8+ clones among the top 100 scalp clones were significantly decreased by tofacitinib. Resident alphabeta T cells in normal human skin are also sequenced, complicating scalp TCR repertoire analysis, unlike mouse skin dominated by gammadelta T cells. Higher clonality and more expanded CD8+ clones were observed in lesional scalp than in normal scalp, particularly in alopecia totalis/universalis, a finding suggestive of antigenic drive. Many expanded lesional clones were found to persist in scalp and blood during tofacitinib treatment, and relapse after treatment cessation may be partly explained by this persistence. Shared TCR sequences between patients were less evident than in mice, which may be partly attributable to HLA diversity in the patient population. Because the treated cohort was small and had just a single nonresponder, larger studies are needed to establish links between baseline CD8+ expansion and response.

Regarding this clone: Its antigen remains unidentified. No clone much larger than this one lies a single base away; base qualities are absent.

Reading the label with the study, this specimen's treatment or condition is: oral pan-JAK inhibitor, 5-10 mg twice daily. From alopecia areata patients, peripheral blood was collected along with lesional scalp punch biopsies. Human scalp biopsies were immediately fixed in PAXgene tissue containers. Library creation used the immunoSEQ multiplex PCR assay. RNA was extracted from all samples and reverse transcribed into cDNA as template for TCR sequencing. First-strand cDNA was synthesized with SuperScript III using a 2:1 mix of oligo-dT and random hexamers. Amplification bias was assessed with a synthetic immune receptor repertoire, and residual bias was removed computationally. The authors' pipeline ran thus. Raw reads were preprocessed for error removal, and CDR3 was defined according to IMGT conventions as running from the conserved cysteine to phenylalanine. To get clonality, Shannon entropy was normalized by log2 of the number of productive unique TCRs and the result was subtracted from 1. Scalp TCRbeta sequences were cross-referenced with sorted blood CD4 and CD8 repertoires so that the CD4 or CD8 identity of scalp clones could be inferred. The source is immuneACCESS, and TCRdb retained only in-frame sequences with V and J called. Part of the clones is not carried over; for the studies checked, unresolved V genes explain less than half of this, and the remainder is unexplained. The V and J calls and clone size come from that table; D and trimming were worked out from the DNA. The sample table lists under 5,500 clones, roughly 60% of them with a count of one. 11% of the sample is held by the ten biggest clonotypes.

The cysteine opens and the phenylalanine closes a CDR3 of 13 amino acids. Of all the DNA, just the CDR3 is kept, 39 bases in frame from base 1. The V end loses 5 bases and the J end loses 4 bases, and a stretch of 8 bases separates them. The germline V gene encodes CDR1 SGHVS and CDR2 FQNEAQ. The TCR comes from a human donor with alopecia areata. This chain joins TRBV7-8 to TRBJ2-2, with the D gene uncertain. The sample consisted of skin, taken at roughly week 36, from a patient treated with tofacitinib. The encoded CDR3 is CASSLLFTGELFF. The DNA reads as follows: TGTGCCAGCAGCCTTCTGTTCACCGGGGAGCTGTTTTTT.